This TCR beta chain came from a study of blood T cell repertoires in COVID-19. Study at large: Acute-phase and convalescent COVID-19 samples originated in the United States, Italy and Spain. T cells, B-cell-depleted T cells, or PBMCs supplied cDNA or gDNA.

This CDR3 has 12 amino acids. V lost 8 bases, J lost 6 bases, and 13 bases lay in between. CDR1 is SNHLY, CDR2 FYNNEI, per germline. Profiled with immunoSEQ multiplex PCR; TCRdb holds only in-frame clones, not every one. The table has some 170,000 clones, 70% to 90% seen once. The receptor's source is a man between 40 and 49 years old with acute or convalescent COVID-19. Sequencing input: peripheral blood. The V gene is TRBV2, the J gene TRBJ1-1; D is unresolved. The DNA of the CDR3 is TGTGCCAGCCGTACTGAGCCCCCTGAAGCTTTCTTT. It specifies CASRTEPPEAFF.